The subject of this entry is one TCR beta chain. Its antigen is still unknown. This sample is drawn from a study of T cell responses to AZD1222 COVID-19 vaccine. Findings and caveats of the study: Spike regions recognized by vaccine-associated CD4 TCRs spanned the protein, led by 160-218 and 743-854.

Assay used: immunoSEQ multiplex PCR; TCRdb lists only in-frame clones, some missing. The sample contains fewer than 150,000 clones, roughly 90% of which appear only once. The V end lost 3 bases, the J end lost 6 bases, and 4 bases lay between the germline ends. CDR3 length equals 11 residues. The germline CDR1 and CDR2 sequences are MNHEY and SMNVEV (reference sequence). The specimen was peripheral blood, collected 28 days after the second AZD1222 dose. This TCR was sampled from an adult who received the AZD1222 COVID-19 vaccine. The rearrangement links TRBV27 to TRBJ2-3; the D is unclear. CDR3 region: CASSLMDTQYF. CDR3 coding DNA: TGTGCCAGCAGTTTGATGGATACGCAGTATTTT.